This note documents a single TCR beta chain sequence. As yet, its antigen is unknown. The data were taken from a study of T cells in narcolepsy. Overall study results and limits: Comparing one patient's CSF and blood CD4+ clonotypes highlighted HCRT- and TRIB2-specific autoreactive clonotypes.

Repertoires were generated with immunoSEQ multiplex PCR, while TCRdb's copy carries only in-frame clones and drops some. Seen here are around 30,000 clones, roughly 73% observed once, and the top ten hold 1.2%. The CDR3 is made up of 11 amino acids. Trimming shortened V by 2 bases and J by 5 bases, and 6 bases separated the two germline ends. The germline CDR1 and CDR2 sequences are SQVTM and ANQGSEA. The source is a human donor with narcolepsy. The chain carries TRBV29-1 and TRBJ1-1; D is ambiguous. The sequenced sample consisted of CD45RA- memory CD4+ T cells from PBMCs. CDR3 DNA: TGCAGCGTTGAATCGGGGACTGAAGCTTTCTTT. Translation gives CSVESGTEAFF.